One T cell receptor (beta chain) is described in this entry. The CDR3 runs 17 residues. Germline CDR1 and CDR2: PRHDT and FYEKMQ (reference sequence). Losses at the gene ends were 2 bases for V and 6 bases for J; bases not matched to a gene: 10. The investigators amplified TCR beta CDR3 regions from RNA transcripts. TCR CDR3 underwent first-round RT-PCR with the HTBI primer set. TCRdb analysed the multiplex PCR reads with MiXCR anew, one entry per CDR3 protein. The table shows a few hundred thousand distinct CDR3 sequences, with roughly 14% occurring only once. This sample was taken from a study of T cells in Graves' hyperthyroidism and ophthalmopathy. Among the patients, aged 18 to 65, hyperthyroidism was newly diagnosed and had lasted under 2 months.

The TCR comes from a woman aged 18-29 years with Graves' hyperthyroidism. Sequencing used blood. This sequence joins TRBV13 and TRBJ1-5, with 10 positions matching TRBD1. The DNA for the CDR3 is TGTGCCAGCAGCTTATTCGGGACAGGGGATGGCATTCAGCCCCAGCATTTT. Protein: CASSLFGTGDGIQPQHF.